Listed here is a single T cell receptor (beta chain). Sequencing was performed with immunoSEQ multiplex PCR; in TCRdb, only in-frame clones are kept and a portion is missing. The sample has some 96,000 clones; approximately 86% are singletons. The entry originates in a study of blood T cell repertoires in COVID-19. Study details: Spain, Italy and the United States supplied samples that represented acute and convalescent COVID-19. The analysed material was cDNA or gDNA that came from T cells, B-cell-depleted T cells, or PBMCs.

The V and J ends lost 6 bases and 4 bases, in that order; junction bases with no gene match: 7. The CDR3 extends over 16 amino acids. Germline V lookup: CDR1 SGHAT, CDR2 FQNNGV. Input material: peripheral blood. The TCR comes from a man at least 80 years old with acute or convalescent COVID-19. The chain couples TRBV11-2 to TRBJ2-1, with TRBD2 matching 12 bases. DNA for the CDR3: TGTGCCAGCAGGCGCCTAGCGGGAGGGCCGTACAATGAGCAGTTCTTC. Its translation: CASRRLAGGPYNEQFF.